Listed here are 6 T cell receptor beta chains from one sample, sequenced in a study of T cells in Graves' hyperthyroidism and ophthalmopathy. What was amplified from RNA transcripts were TCR beta CDR3 regions. HTBI primers were employed in a first-round RT-PCR of the TCR CDR3. TCRdb ran MiXCR on the multiplex PCR reads and lists one entry per CDR3 protein. The table records hundreds of thousands of distinct CDR3 sequences, about 38% of them present only once. The sequencing sample was made of blood. The receptors here all came from a man aged 18 to 29 with Graves' hyperthyroidism.

The CDR3 region is CASSADLLNTEAFF. DNA of the CDR3: TGTGCCAGCAGCGCGGACCTCTTGAACACTGAAGCTTTCTTT. The rearrangement uses TRBV9 and TRBJ1-1; the D is unclear. Trimming cost V 3 bases and J 0 bases, with 9 bases left between them. From germline, CDR1 is SGDLS and CDR2 YYNGEE. CDR3 size: 14 residues.

This clonotype was recorded many times. This sequence joins TRBV2 and TRBJ2-7; D is uncertain. Germline V CDR1 and CDR2: SNHLY, FYNNEI. This CDR3 contains 15 residues. Trimming cost V 4 bases and J 1 base, with 14 bases left between them. The CDR3 DNA reads TGTGCCAGCAGTGGGAGTGGCGAGCCTTCCTACGAGCAGTACTTC. Residues: CASSGSGEPSYEQYF.

As for this clonotype: This may stem from a read error, because a much larger clone lies one nucleotide away. V gene TRBV10-3 combines with J gene TRBJ1-6; the match to TRBD1 covers 12 bases. V shed 4 bases, J shed 10 bases, and the junction held 8 bases outside the gene matches. Germline CDR1 is ENHRY and CDR2 is SYGVKD. This CDR3 contains 16 residues. CDR3 coding DNA: TGTGCCATCAGTGTGGGGACAGGGGGCCGTGGATCACCCCTCCACTTT. Translating it yields CAISVGTGGRGSPLHF.

Regarding this clonotype: At one boundary the junction diverges from the germline segment, which might be a read error. The chain employs TRBV6-5 and TRBJ1-6; TRBD1 aligns across 9 bases. Germline CDR1 and CDR2: MNHEY and SVGAGI. CDR3 size: 12 residues. The CDR3 nucleotides read TGTACCAGCGGACAGGGGAATTCACCCCTCCACTTT. This gives the protein CTSGQGNSPLHF.

This clonotype was seen a handful of times. The chain couples TRBV4-1 to TRBJ2-7; possible D gene TRBD2, 6 bases. The CDR3 has 15 amino acids. The germline gives CDR1 MGHRA, CDR2 YSYEKL. V was cut by 0 bases and J by 6 bases, with 15 bases left in between. CDR3 region: CASSQEEIGGVEQYF. The CDR3 DNA reads TGCGCCAGCAGCCAAGAAGAGATAGGAGGGGTCGAGCAGTACTTC.

This clonotype was observed a few times. This sequence joins TRBV12-3 or TRBV12-4 and TRBJ1-2; D is perhaps TRBD1 (6 bases). Trimming pared 4 bases from V and 1 base from J, leaving 10 bases between. The CDR3 spans 14 residues. CDR3 in amino acids: CASSYFRGNYGYTF. CDR3 in DNA: TGTGCCAGCAGTTACTTCAGGGGTAACTATGGCTACACCTTC.